This T cell receptor beta chain comes out of a study of cytomegalovirus exposure and HLA in healthy donors. Study-wide points: When analyzed later, the rates of TCR association showed variation by HLA locus, with DRB1 the most and HLA-C the fewest. Reports described diagnosis of cytomegalovirus status by the classifier as highly specific and sensitive.

Germline trimming cut 2 bases from V and 7 bases from J; bases unmatched to any gene: 2. Germline assignment: CDR1 MRHNA and CDR2 SNTAGT. The CDR3 contains 13 residues. Primers: 60 Vbeta forward and 13 Jbeta reverse. Assay: immunoSEQ multiplex PCR; the TCRdb copy retains only in-frame clones and omits some. The table shows over 65,000 clones, with over 70% occurring only once. This clone was counted a few times. Its specificity is not known. The chain recombines TRBV6-4 with TRBJ2-1; 7 nucleotides line up with TRBD2. The origin of this receptor is a man aged 55 to 69 in good health and CMV-seropositive. The material sequenced was PBMCs. The CDR3 reads CASSDLAENEQFF. In nucleotides, the CDR3 is TGTGCCAGCAGTGACCTAGCGGAAAATGAGCAGTTCTTC.